The source of this T cell receptor (beta chain) is a study of glioma-infiltrating T cells after dendritic cell vaccination. About the study: Glioblastoma patients came from Phase I and II dendritic cell vaccination trials.

PBMC sampling occurred before vaccination, two weeks after the third dose, and at progression. Up to 2 ug genomic DNA was used for TCRB CDR3 amplification. Primers: 60 V beta forward and 13 J beta reverse. TCRdb's copy holds only in-frame clones and misses some; the assay was immunoSEQ multiplex PCR. The table shows some 30,000 clones, with 90% occurring only once. The length of the CDR3 is 15 residues. Germline V lookup: CDR1 SGHDT, CDR2 YYEEEE. With 1 base removed from V and 5 bases from J, the gap between germline ends came to 15 bases. This chain links TRBV5-6 with TRBJ1-2; tentatively, D is TRBD1 (5 bases). This TCR was sampled from a human donor with glioblastoma. The source material was blood, sampled before dendritic cell vaccination. CDR3 sequence (DNA): TGTGCCAGCAGCTTGAATAGGGGAAATCGGTATGGCTACACCTTC. Its translation is CASSLNRGNRYGYTF.